Included here is one T cell receptor (beta chain) sequence, with context. Measured with immunoSEQ multiplex PCR; TCRdb has only the in-frame clones, and not every one. This sample has approximately 82,000 clones, with approximately 90% found just once. This CDR3 has 17 amino acids. In germline, CDR1 is KGHSH, CDR2 LQKENI. The junction had 7 bases not matched to a gene; V was cut back by 1 base and J by 6 bases. This specimen belongs to a study of T cell responses to AZD1222 COVID-19 vaccine. Sequencing used peripheral blood, obtained on day 0 of AZD1222 vaccination. The genes are TRBV18 and TRBJ1-6; 9 bases agree with TRBD1. The TCR sequence derives from an adult in good health. The CDR3 DNA sequence: TGTGCCAGCTCACCACTACAGGGGGCTGGGGGTAATTCACCCCTCCACTTT. Translating it yields CASSPLQGAGGNSPLHF.